The sequence of this T cell receptor beta chain was determined in a study of beta chain features in type 1 diabetes. Study outcomes and limitations: Shorter TCRB CDR3s, moderately but significantly so, were found in Type 1 diabetes patients in all four CD4+ subsets.

This clone was counted between two and nine times. What it recognizes is unknown. Germline CDR1 reads SQVTM; CDR2 reads ANQGSEA. Trimming cost V 4 bases and J 3 bases; bases outside gene matches: 6. This CDR3 spans 14 amino acids. Expressed TCRB transcripts were sequenced because the entire RNA isolate underwent reverse transcription. The assay was immunoSEQ multiplex PCR, and TCRdb's table has in-frame clones only and misses some. This table has 160,000 or so clones, approximately 8.8% appearing once. Sequencing was performed on central memory CD4+ T cells from blood. This receptor was identified in a woman aged 25 to 39 with type 1 diabetes. The V and J genes are TRBV29-1 and TRBJ2-3; 8 nucleotides line up with TRBD2. CDR3: CSVASGGRTDTQYF. CDR3 coding DNA: TGCAGCGTTGCATCTGGCGGGAGGACAGATACGCAGTATTTT.